This T cell receptor beta chain was sequenced for a study of blood T cells in healthy people across ages. Study results and limitations: Higher diversity and more naive CD4+ cells were features of long-lived donors, compared to aged donors.

This CDR3 region has 15 residues. Trimming pared 0 bases from V and 4 bases from J, leaving 16 bases between. CDR1 DFQATT and CDR2 SNEGSKA come from the germline V gene (reference sequence). Primers used in a second PCR of about 7 to 11 cycles were a sample-barcoded 5' primer and a J-beta primer mix. TCRdb used MiXCR to reprocess the 5' RACE reads, holding one entry per CDR3 protein. This table has roughly 800,000 distinct CDR3 sequences, 58% appearing once. On this clonotype itself: Its antigen is currently unknown.

This clonotype was obtained from a young man in good health. The chain has TRBV20-1 and TRBJ2-7; D call uncertain. What was sequenced was blood. CDR3 sequence: CSARDRPGLDYEQYF. The CDR3 DNA sequence: TGCAGTGCTAGAGATCGCCCTGGGCTCGATTACGAGCAGTACTTC.